This T cell receptor (beta chain) originates from a study of response to subunit inactivated influenza vaccine. The length of the CDR3 is 16 residues. CDR1 MDHEN and CDR2 SYDVKM come from the germline V gene. Unmatched junction bases numbered 18, after V lost 6 bases and J lost 8 bases. This clonotype has more than one count but fewer than ten. Using its own MiXCR run on the RT-PCR reads, TCRdb lists one record per CDR3 protein. The data show approximately 490,000 distinct CDR3 sequences, with approximately 7.8% seen just once and around 13% held by the top ten. The receptor was derived from a man between 50 and 69 years old who received an inactivated influenza vaccine. The V and J genes are TRBV28 and TRBJ1-2, with 7 positions matching TRBD1. Sequences were derived from PBMCs from blood, sampled roughly 24 months after vaccination. This chain's CDR3 is CASSPKGDSRGWGYTF. CDR3 nucleotide sequence: TGTGCCAGCAGCCCGAAAGGGGACAGCCGCGGCTGGGGCTACACCTTC.